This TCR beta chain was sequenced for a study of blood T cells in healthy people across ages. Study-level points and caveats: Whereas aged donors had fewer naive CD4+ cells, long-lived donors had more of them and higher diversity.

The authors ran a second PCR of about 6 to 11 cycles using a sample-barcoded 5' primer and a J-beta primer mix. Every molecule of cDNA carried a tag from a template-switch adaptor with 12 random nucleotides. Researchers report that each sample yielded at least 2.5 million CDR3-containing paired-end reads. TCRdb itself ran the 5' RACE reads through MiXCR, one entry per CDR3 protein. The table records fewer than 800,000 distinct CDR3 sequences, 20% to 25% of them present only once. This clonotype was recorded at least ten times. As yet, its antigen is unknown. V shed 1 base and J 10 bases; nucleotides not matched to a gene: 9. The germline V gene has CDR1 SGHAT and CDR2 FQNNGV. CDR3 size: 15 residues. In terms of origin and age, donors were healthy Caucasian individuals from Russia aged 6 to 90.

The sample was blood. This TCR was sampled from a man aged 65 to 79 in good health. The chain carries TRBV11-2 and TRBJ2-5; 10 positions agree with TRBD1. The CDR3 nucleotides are TGTGCCAGCAGCTTAGCTGGGACAGGGGTTCTGGGCCAGTACTTC. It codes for CASSLAGTGVLGQYF.